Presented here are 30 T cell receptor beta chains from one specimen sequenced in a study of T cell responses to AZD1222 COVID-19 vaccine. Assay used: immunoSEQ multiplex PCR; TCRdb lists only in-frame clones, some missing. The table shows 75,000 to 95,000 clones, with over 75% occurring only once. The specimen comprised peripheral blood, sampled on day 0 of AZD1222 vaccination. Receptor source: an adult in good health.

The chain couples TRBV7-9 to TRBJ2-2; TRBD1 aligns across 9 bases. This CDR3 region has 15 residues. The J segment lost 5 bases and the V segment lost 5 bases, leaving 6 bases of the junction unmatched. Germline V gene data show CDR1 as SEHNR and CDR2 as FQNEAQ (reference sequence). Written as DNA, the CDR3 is TGTGCCAGCAGCCAACAGGGGGCGCCTACCGGGGAGCTGTTTTTT. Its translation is CASSQQGAPTGELFF. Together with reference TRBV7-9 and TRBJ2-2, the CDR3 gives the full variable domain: DTGVSQNPRHKITKRGQNVTFRCDPISEHNRLYWYRQTLGQGPEFLTYFQNEAQLEKSRLLSDRFSAERPKGSFSTLEIQRTEQGDSAMYLCASSQQGAPTGELFFGEGSRLTVL.

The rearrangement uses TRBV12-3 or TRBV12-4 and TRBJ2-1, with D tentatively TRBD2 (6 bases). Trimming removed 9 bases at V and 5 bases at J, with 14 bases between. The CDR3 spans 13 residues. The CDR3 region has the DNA TGTGCCAGTTTTACCGGGGGTAACAATGAGCAGTTCTTC. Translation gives CASFTGGNNEQFF.

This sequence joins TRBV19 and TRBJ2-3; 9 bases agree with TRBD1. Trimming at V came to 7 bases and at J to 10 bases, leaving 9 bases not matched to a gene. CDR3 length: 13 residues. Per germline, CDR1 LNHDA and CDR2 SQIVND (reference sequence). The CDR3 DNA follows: TGTGCCAGTATCCCCGGGACAGGGAGGGCGCAGTATTTT. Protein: CASIPGTGRAQYF.

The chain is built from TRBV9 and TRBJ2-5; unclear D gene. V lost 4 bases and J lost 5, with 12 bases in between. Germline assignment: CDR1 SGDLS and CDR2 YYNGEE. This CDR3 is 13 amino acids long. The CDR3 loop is CASSSRQSETQYF. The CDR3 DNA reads TGTGCCAGCAGCTCCCGCCAGTCTGAGACCCAGTACTTC. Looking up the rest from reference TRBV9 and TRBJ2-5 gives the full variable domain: DSGVTQTPKHLITATGQRVTLRCSPRSGDLSVYWYQQSLDQGLQFLIQYYNGEERAKGNILERFSAQQFPDLHSELNLSSLELGDSALYFCASSSRQSETQYFGPGTRLLVL.

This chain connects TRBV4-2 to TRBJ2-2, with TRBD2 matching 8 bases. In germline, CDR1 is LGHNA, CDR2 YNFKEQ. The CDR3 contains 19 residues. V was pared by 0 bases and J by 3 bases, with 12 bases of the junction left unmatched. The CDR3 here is CASSQDQLAVALDTGELFF. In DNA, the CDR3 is TGTGCCAGCAGCCAAGATCAACTAGCGGTAGCCCTCGACACCGGGGAGCTGTTTTTT.

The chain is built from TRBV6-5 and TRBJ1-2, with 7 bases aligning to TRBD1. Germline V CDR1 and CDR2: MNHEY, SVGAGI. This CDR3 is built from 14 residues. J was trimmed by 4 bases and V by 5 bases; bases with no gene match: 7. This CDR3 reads CASSRTGVGYGYTF. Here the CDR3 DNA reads TGTGCCAGCAGTCGCACAGGGGTGGGCTATGGCTACACCTTC.

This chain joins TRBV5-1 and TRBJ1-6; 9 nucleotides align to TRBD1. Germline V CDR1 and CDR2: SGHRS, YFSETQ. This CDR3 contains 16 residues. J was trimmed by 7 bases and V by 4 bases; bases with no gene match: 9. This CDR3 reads CASSPQGQGDNSPLHF. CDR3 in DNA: TGCGCCAGCAGCCCGCAGGGACAGGGTGACAATTCACCCCTCCACTTT.

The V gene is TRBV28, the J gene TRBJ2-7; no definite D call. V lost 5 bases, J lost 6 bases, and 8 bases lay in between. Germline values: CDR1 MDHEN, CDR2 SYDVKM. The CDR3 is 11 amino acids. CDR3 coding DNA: TGTGCCAGCAGTACCTGGGGCGAGCAGTACTTC. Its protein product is CASSTWGEQYF.

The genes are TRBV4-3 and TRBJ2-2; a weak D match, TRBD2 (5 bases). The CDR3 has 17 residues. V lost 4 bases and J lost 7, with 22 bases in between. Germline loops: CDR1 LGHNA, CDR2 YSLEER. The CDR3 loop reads CASSLGPREGRGGELFF. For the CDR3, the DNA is TGCGCCAGCAGCCTGGGTCCCAGAGAGGGTCGGGGCGGGGAGCTGTTTTTT.

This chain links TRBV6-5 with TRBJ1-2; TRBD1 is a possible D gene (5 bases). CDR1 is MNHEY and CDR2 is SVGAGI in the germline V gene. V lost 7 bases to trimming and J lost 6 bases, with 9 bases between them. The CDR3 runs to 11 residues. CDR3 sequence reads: CASKTVDGYTF. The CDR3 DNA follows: TGTGCCAGCAAGACAGTCGATGGCTACACCTTC.

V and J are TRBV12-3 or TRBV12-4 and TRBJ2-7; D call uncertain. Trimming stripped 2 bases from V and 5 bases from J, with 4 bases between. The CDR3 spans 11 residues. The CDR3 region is CASSLQHEQYF. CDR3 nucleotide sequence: TGTGCCAGCAGTTTACAACACGAGCAGTACTTC.

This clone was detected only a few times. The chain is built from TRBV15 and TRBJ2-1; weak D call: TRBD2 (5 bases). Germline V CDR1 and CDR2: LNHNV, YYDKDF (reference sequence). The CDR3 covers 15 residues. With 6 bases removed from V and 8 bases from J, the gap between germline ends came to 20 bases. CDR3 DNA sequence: TGTGCCACCAGGGGAAAACTAGTTTCGGGCGATGAGCAGTTCTTC. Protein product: CATRGKLVSGDEQFF.

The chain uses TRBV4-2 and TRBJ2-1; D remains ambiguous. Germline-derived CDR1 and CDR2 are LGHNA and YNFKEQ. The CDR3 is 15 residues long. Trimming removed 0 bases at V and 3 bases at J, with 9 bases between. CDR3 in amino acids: CASSQETRNYNEQFF. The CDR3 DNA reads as TGTGCCAGCAGCCAAGAGACCCGAAACTACAATGAGCAGTTCTTC.

Here the CDR3 DNA reads TGCGCCAGCAGCCAAGGGGACGCACAAGAGACCCAGTACTTC. The encoded protein is CASSQGDAQETQYF. This sequence joins TRBV4-1 and TRBJ2-5, with D perhaps given as TRBD1 or TRBD2 (5 bases each). This CDR3 comprises 14 residues. CDR1 is MGHRA and CDR2 is YSYEKL in the germline V gene. Trimming shortened V by 1 base and J by 2 bases, and 8 bases separated the two germline ends.

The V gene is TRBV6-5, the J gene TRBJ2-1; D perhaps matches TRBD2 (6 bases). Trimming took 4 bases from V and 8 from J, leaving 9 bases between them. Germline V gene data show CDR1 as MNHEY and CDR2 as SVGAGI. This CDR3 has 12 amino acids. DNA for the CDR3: TGTGCCAGCAGTTCCGCGGGGTATGAGCAGTTCTTC. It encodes CASSSAGYEQFF.

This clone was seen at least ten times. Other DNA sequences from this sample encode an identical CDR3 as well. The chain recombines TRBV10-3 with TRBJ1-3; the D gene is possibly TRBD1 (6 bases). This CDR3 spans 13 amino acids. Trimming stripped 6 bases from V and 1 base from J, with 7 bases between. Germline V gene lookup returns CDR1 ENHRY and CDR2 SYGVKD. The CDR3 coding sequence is TGTGCCATCAGGGACAGTTCTGGAAACACCATATATTTT. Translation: CAIRDSSGNTIYF.

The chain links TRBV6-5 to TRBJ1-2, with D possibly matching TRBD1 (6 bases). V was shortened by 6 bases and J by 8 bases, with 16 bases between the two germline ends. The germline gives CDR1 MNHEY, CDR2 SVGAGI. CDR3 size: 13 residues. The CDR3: CASRSTIGGGYTF. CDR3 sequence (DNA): TGTGCCAGCAGGTCAACAATCGGGGGCGGCTACACCTTC.

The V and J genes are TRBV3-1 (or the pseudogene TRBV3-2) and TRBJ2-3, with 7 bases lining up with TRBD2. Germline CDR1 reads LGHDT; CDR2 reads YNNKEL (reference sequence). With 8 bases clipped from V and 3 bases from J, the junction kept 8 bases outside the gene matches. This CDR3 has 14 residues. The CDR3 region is CASRGRGGTDTQYF. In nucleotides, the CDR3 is TGTGCCAGCCGCGGGAGAGGCGGAACAGATACGCAGTATTTT.

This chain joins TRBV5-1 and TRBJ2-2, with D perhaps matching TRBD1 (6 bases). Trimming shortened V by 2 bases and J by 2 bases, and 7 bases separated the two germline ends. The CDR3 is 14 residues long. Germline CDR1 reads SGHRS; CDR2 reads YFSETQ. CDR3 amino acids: CASSLQGNTGELFF. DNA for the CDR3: TGCGCCAGCAGCTTACAGGGAAACACCGGGGAGCTGTTTTTT.

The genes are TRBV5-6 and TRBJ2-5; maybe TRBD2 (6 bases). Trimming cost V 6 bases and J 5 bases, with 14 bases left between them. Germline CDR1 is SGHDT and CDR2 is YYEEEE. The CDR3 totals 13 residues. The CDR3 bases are TGTGCCAGCAAAGGCAGCGGGCGGGAGACCCAGTACTTC. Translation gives CASKGSGRETQYF.

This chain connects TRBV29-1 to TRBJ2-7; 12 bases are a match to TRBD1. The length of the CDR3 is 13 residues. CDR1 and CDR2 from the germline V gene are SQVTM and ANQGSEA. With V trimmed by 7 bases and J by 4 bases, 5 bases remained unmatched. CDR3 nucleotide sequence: TGCAGCGCCGGGACAGGGGGCCTGTACGAGCAGTACTTC. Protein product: CSAGTGGLYEQYF.

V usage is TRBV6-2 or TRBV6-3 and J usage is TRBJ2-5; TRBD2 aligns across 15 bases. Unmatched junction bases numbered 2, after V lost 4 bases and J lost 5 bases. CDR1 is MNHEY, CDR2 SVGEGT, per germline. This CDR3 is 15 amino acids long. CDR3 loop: CASSWTSGGAETQYF. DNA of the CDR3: TGTGCCAGCAGTTGGACTAGCGGGGGGGCCGAGACCCAGTACTTC.

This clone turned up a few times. CDR3 DNA: TGTGCCAGCAGTTTCGCTAGCGGGAGATTCTACGAGCAGTACTTC. Its protein product is CASSFASGRFYEQYF. V and J are TRBV28 and TRBJ2-7; the match to TRBD2 covers 10 bases. Germline V gene lookup returns CDR1 MDHEN and CDR2 SYDVKM. V gave up 3 bases and J gave up 3 bases; unmatched junction bases: 5. The CDR3 totals 15 residues.

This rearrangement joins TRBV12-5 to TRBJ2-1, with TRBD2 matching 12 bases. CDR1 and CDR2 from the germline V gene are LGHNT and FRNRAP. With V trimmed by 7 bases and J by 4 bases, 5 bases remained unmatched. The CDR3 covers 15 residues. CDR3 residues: CASVLGLAGYNEQFF. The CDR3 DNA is TGTGCTAGTGTCCTTGGACTAGCGGGGTACAATGAGCAGTTCTTC.

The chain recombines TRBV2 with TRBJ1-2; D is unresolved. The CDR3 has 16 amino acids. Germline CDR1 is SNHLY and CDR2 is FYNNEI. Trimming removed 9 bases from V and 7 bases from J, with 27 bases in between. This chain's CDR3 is CASSQSGEQRLGGYTF. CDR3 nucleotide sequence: TGTGCCAGTAGCCAAAGTGGGGAACAGCGTCTCGGTGGCTACACCTTC.

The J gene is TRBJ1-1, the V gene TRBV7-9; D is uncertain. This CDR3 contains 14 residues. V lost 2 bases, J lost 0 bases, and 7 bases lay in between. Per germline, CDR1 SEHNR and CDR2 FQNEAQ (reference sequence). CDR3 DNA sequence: TGTGCCAGCAGCTTAATAGTAATGAACACTGAAGCTTTCTTT. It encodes CASSLIVMNTEAFF. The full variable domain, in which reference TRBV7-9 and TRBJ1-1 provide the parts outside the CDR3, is DTGVSQNPRHKITKRGQNVTFRCDPISEHNRLYWYRQTLGQGPEFLTYFQNEAQLEKSRLLSDRFSAERPKGSFSTLEIQRTEQGDSAMYLCASSLIVMNTEAFFGQGTRLTVV.

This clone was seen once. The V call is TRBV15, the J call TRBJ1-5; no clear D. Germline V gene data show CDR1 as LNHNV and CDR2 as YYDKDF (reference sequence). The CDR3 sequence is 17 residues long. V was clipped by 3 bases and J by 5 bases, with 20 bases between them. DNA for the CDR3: TGTGCCACCAGCAGGCAGCTTTCTTGGGAGCCCGATCAGCCCCAGCATTTT. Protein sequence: CATSRQLSWEPDQPQHF. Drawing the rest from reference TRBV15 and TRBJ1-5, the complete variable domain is DAMVIQNPRYQVTQFGKPVTLSCSQTLNHNVMYWYQQKSSQAPKLLFHYYDKDFNNEADTPDNFQSRRPNTSFCFLDIRSPGLGDTAMYLCATSRQLSWEPDQPQHFGDGTRLSIL.

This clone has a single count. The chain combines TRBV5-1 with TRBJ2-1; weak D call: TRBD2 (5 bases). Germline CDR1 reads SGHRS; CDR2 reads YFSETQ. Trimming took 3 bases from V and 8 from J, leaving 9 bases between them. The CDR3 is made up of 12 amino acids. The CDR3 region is CASSWTSHEQFF. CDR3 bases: TGCGCCAGCAGCTGGACTTCCCATGAGCAGTTCTTC.

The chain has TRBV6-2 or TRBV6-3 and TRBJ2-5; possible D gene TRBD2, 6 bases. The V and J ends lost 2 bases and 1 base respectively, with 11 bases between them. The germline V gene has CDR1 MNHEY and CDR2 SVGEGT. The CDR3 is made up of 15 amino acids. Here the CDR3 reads CASSYPTSSQETQYF. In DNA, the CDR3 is TGTGCCAGCAGTTACCCCACTAGCAGCCAAGAGACCCAGTACTTC.

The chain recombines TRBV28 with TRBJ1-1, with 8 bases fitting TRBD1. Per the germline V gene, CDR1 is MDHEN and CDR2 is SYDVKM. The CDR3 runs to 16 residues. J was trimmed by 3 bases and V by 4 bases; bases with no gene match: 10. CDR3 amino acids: CASSSPQGARDTEAFF. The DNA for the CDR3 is TGTGCCAGCAGTTCACCTCAGGGGGCTCGGGACACTGAAGCTTTCTTT.